Listed below are T cell receptor beta chains from one sample, sequenced in a study of blood T cell repertoires in COVID-19. The assay was immunoSEQ multiplex PCR, and TCRdb's table has in-frame clones only and misses some. The table records hundreds of thousands of clones, roughly 90% of them present only once. Sequencing used PBMCs or T cells enriched from blood (not recorded which). The receptors originated from a woman in her forties or fifties who had recovered from COVID-19. Each CDR3 is given without its conserved first and last residue. Some rows mark clone size as missing; the rest say once, few, many or name a class of expanded clone.

cdr3_aa: ASSIRGDSNQPQH; clone_size: NA; v_call: TRBV19
cdr3_aa: ASRLTGSTEAF; clone_size: NA; v_call: TRBV11-2
cdr3_aa: ASSPTRDYGYT; clone_size: once; v_call: TRBV19
cdr3_aa: ASSRLATYNEQF; clone_size: NA; v_call: TRBV4-3
cdr3_aa: ASSPTLAGDTGELF; clone_size: few; v_call: TRBV18
cdr3_aa: ASSTLGTSGNGEQF; clone_size: NA; v_call: TRBV3-1/TRBV3-2
cdr3_aa: SAGGTEAF; clone_size: NA; v_call: TRBV20-1
cdr3_aa: ASSLAEAGVGGYT; clone_size: NA; v_call: TRBV7-9
cdr3_aa: ASGRDWGDEQF; clone_size: NA; v_call: TRBV12-5
cdr3_aa: ATSDPSGLAGGEDNEQF; clone_size: NA; v_call: TRBV24-1
cdr3_aa: ASSQDRSGTGVASYEQY; clone_size: NA; v_call: TRBV3-1/TRBV3-2
cdr3_aa: ASSLTGGDNPQF; clone_size: NA; v_call: TRBV7-3
cdr3_aa: ASSDPRHAYGYT; clone_size: NA; v_call: TRBV10-2
cdr3_aa: ASSPPGLRDTQY; clone_size: NA; v_call: TRBV28
cdr3_aa: ASSIGQIYEQY; clone_size: NA; v_call: TRBV19
cdr3_aa: ASSPAGTSVDEQF; clone_size: NA; v_call: TRBV7-6
cdr3_aa: ASSSLLAYSYNEQF; clone_size: NA; v_call: TRBV28